A single sample gave rise to the 15 T cell receptor beta chains below, sequenced in a study of vaccination effects on CD4 cells after COVID-19. These receptors' targets are unknown. The ViraFEST assay expanded antigen-specific CD4+ T cells with viral peptide pools before sequencing. It was after more than nine days of culture that CD4+ T cells were isolated. Every participant took two doses of the BNT162b2 or mRNA-1273 vaccine. Using immunoSEQ multiplex PCR, the repertoire was profiled, and TCRdb retains in-frame clones only, with some absent. In the table there are 70,000 to 85,000 clones, 80% to 85% of which are singletons. The material sequenced was CD4+ T cells from PBMCs cultured with HCoV-229E spike peptides, taken after COVID-19 vaccination. These receptors originate from a human donor who received a COVID-19 vaccine.

The chain couples TRBV28 to TRBJ2-7; no reliable D call. CDR3 length: 14 residues. The germline V gene has CDR1 MDHEN and CDR2 SYDVKM. Between the trimmed V and J ends, which lost 3 bases and 3 bases, there was a span of 12 bases. CDR3 loop: CASSFGRNVYEQYV. In DNA form, the CDR3 reads TGTGCCAGCAGTTTTGGCAGAAATGTCTACGAGCAGTACGTC.

The count of this clone is one. The chain combines TRBV6-1 with TRBJ2-2, with a tentative D call TRBD1 (5 bases). The CDR3 length is 13 residues. V was cut by 3 bases and J by 6 bases, with 8 bases left in between. CDR1 MNHNS and CDR2 SASEGT come from the germline V gene. The CDR3, as DNA: TGTGCCAGCAGTGACAGGGTCCCCGGGGAGCTGTTTTTT. Amino acids: CASSDRVPGELFF.

This chain connects TRBV5-1 to TRBJ1-6, with D perhaps matching TRBD1 (6 bases). The CDR3 has 13 residues. V was pared by 0 bases and J by 15 bases, with 13 bases between. Germline lookup yields CDR1 SGHRS and CDR2 YFSETQ. The CDR3 DNA reads as TGCGCCAGCAGCTTGGGAGGACAGCCGGTCCTCCACTTT. Residues: CASSLGGQPVLHF.

This sequence joins TRBV6-2 or TRBV6-3 and TRBJ1-3, with a tentative D call TRBD1 (5 bases). The ends were cut back, 2 bases at V and 0 bases at J, with 8 bases in the middle. CDR1 and CDR2 (germline): MNHEY, SVGEGT. There are 15 residues in the CDR3. CDR3 loop: CASSYLRDSGNTIYF. As DNA, the CDR3 is TGTGCCAGCAGTTACCTCAGGGACTCTGGAAACACCATATATTTT.

This clone was seen a single time. The chain combines TRBV19 with TRBJ1-6; possible D gene TRBD1, 5 bases. Germline lookup yields CDR1 LNHDA and CDR2 SQIVND (reference sequence). The CDR3 length is 13 residues. V lost 6 bases and J 7 bases, leaving 10 bases between the germline ends. CDR3 sequence: CASSPGGNSPLHF. CDR3 in DNA: TGTGCCAGTAGCCCCGGGGGGAATTCACCCCTCCACTTT.

This clone has just a few counts. Other nucleotide sequences from this sample produce the same CDR3. This sequence joins TRBV5-1 and TRBJ1-4, with TRBD1 as a possible D gene (5 bases). Germline CDR1 is SGHRS and CDR2 is YFSETQ. Trimming stripped 5 bases from V and 5 bases from J, with 13 bases between. The CDR3 totals 14 residues. CDR3 in amino acids: CASSEQGSNEKLFF. CDR3 coding DNA: TGCGCCAGCAGTGAGCAGGGCTCAAATGAAAAACTGTTTTTT.

V gene TRBV19 combines with J gene TRBJ1-6, with TRBD1 matching over 7 bases. Germline values: CDR1 LNHDA, CDR2 SQIVND (reference sequence). This CDR3 spans 16 amino acids. With 5 bases clipped from V and 3 bases from J, the junction kept 7 bases outside the gene matches. CDR3 in amino acids: CASSDRDSYYNSPLHF. The CDR3 coding sequence is TGTGCCAGTAGTGACCGGGACAGCTACTATAATTCACCCCTCCACTTT.

The chain combines TRBV2 with TRBJ2-7; D is ambiguous. V lost 6 bases and J 5 bases, leaving 14 bases between the germline ends. The CDR3 is 13 amino acids. Germline CDR1 and CDR2: SNHLY and FYNNEI. The CDR3 DNA reads as TGTGCCAGCAGGAATGGCCTTTCCCACGAGCAGTACGTC. Its translation: CASRNGLSHEQYV.

V is TRBV5-1 and J is TRBJ1-2; D is ambiguous. Deletions cut 7 bases from V and 4 bases from J, with 17 bases between. Germline CDR1 reads SGHRS; CDR2 reads YFSETQ. CDR3 length equals 14 residues. This CDR3 reads CASARTDLSYGYTF. CDR3 nucleotides: TGCGCCAGCGCCAGGACGGACCTGAGCTATGGCTACACCTTC. Variable domain in full (rest from reference TRBV5-1 and TRBJ1-2): KAGVTQTPRYLIKTRGQQVTLSCSPISGHRSVSWYQQTPGQGLQFLFEYFSETQRNKGNFPGRFSGRQFSNSRSEMNVSTLELGDSALYLCASARTDLSYGYTFGSGTRLTVV.

CDR3 DNA: TGCAGTGCGAGTCCCGGGACAGGGTTCGGGGAGCCCCAGCATTTT. Its protein is CSASPGTGFGEPQHF. The chain employs TRBV20-1 and TRBJ1-5; 9 bases fit TRBD1. The trim removed 6 bases at V and 8 bases at J, leaving 14 bases unmatched. The CDR3 sequence is 15 residues long. The germline V gene encodes CDR1 DFQATT and CDR2 SNEGSKA (reference sequence).

V gene TRBV15 combines with J gene TRBJ1-5; unclear D gene. This CDR3 comprises 15 residues. Germline CDR1 reads LNHNV; CDR2 reads YYDKDF (reference sequence). The V end lost 5 bases, the J end lost 4 bases, and 15 bases lay between the germline ends. The CDR3 sequence: CATSLKGNTNQPQHF. The CDR3 DNA reads TGTGCCACCAGCCTCAAGGGTAACACGAATCAGCCCCAGCATTTT.

CDR3 protein: CASSVELRGTDTQYF. The DNA of the CDR3 is TGTGCCAGCAGCGTAGAATTGAGGGGTACAGATACGCAGTATTTT. This chain joins TRBV9 and TRBJ2-3, with D perhaps given as TRBD1 or TRBD2 (5 bases each). CDR1 is SGDLS and CDR2 is YYNGEE in the germline V gene. The CDR3 consists of 15 residues. V lost 0 bases to trimming and J lost 3 bases, with 11 bases between them.

The J gene is TRBJ2-5, the V gene TRBV24-1; no definite D call. The V gene lost 4 bases and the J gene lost 5 bases, with 13 bases spanning the gap. The germline CDR1 and CDR2 sequences are KGHDR and SFDVKD. The length of the CDR3 is 14 residues. The DNA of the CDR3 is TGTGCCACCAGTGAGCCCGGGCAGTTGGAGACCCAGTACTTC. It encodes CATSEPGQLETQYF.

The chain couples TRBV18 to TRBJ2-2; D is unclear. This CDR3 comprises 15 residues. The V and J ends lost 3 bases and 0 bases respectively, with 8 bases between them. The germline gives CDR1 KGHSH, CDR2 LQKENI. The CDR3 region is CASSPWTANTGELFF. CDR3 sequence (DNA): TGTGCCAGCTCACCGTGGACGGCGAACACCGGGGAGCTGTTTTTT.

The chain employs TRBV6-5 and TRBJ2-3; D perhaps matches TRBD1 (6 bases). The CDR3 covers 16 residues. CDR1 MNHEY and CDR2 SVGAGI come from the germline V gene. Trimming took off 2 bases at V and 0 bases at J, with 12 bases between the two ends. The CDR3 here is CASSYTGTLSTDTQYF. As DNA, the CDR3 is TGTGCCAGCAGTTACACCGGGACACTGAGCACAGATACGCAGTATTTT.